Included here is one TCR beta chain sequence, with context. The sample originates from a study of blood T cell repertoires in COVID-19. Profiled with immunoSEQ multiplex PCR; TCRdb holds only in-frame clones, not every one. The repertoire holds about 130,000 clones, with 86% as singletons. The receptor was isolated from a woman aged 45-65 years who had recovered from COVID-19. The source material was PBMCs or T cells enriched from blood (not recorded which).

The CDR3 sequence: CASSQDSGGRTEAFF. DNA of the CDR3: TGCGCCAGCAGCCAAGACTCAGGGGGCCGGACTGAAGCTTTCTTT. The V and J genes are TRBV4-1 and TRBJ1-1, with TRBD1 matching over 8 bases. The V segment lost 0 bases and the J segment 5 bases; nucleotides outside the gene matches: 5. This CDR3 has 15 amino acids. Germline CDR1 is MGHRA and CDR2 is YSYEKL.